These 12 T cell receptor beta chains were all obtained from the same sample, sequenced in a study of CD8 T cells in ankylosing spondylitis. Findings and limits, study-wide: Apparently characteristic of ankylosing spondylitis blood was a TCR beta motif (about eight highly homologous variants).

Each CDR3 protein is one row after TCRdb ran MiXCR on the 5' RACE reads. The sample yields some 840,000 distinct CDR3 sequences, approximately 10% seen once. Their antigen targets remain unknown. What was sequenced was blood, either unsorted or a sorted T cell fraction (not recorded which). The receptors were sampled from a male donor with ankylosing spondylitis.

There are a few counts of this clonotype. The rearrangement joins TRBV4-2 to TRBJ1-6; D perhaps matches TRBD1 (5 bases). The V gene's germline CDR1 is LGHNA and CDR2 YNFKEQ. This CDR3 has 16 residues. The V and J ends lost 4 bases and 7 bases respectively, with 17 bases between them. For the CDR3, the DNA is TGTGCCAGCAGCCGCAGAACAACGACAGACAATTCACCCCTCCACTTT. Translating it yields CASSRRTTTDNSPLHF.

The chain links TRBV10-3 to TRBJ1-4; 8 positions agree with TRBD1. From germline, CDR1 is ENHRY and CDR2 SYGVKD. This CDR3 spans 14 amino acids. With V trimmed by 4 bases and J by 8 bases, 6 bases remained unmatched. In DNA form, the CDR3 reads TGTGCCATCAGTGCGACAGGGGATGACGAAAAACTGTTTTTT. Protein product: CAISATGDDEKLFF.

This chain joins TRBV6-2 or TRBV6-3 and TRBJ2-1; 9 nucleotides match TRBD2. After removal of 10 bases from V and 4 bases from J, the junction contained 8 bases not matched to a gene. CDR1 MNHEY and CDR2 SVGEGT come from the germline V gene. This CDR3 region has 14 residues. CDR3 protein: CATRIAGAYNEQFF. CDR3 DNA: TGTGCCACCCGGATAGCGGGAGCGTACAATGAGCAGTTCTTC.

V gene TRBV29-1 combines with J gene TRBJ1-1; D uncertain. V was trimmed by 0 bases and J by 3 bases, leaving 11 bases between them. Germline assignment: CDR1 SQVTM and CDR2 ANQGSEA. The CDR3 extends over 14 amino acids. The chain's CDR3 is CSVEERHSDTEAFF. Here the CDR3 DNA reads TGCAGCGTTGAAGAGCGACACTCGGACACTGAAGCTTTCTTT.

This clonotype was observed at least ten times. The chain couples TRBV4-1 to TRBJ2-1; TRBD1 matches at 8 bases. The V gene end was trimmed by 1 base and the J gene end by 0 bases; junction bases not matched to a gene: 5. The CDR3 consists of 17 residues. CDR1 and CDR2 (germline): MGHRA, YSYEKL. As DNA, the CDR3 is TGCGCCAGCAGCCAAGGTAGACAGGGGAGCTCCTACAATGAGCAGTTCTTC. It encodes CASSQGRQGSSYNEQFF.

In this sample, this clonotype turned up a few times. The rearrangement links TRBV20-1 to TRBJ2-2; D not resolved. The CDR3 contains 12 residues. CDR1 is DFQATT, CDR2 SNEGSKA, per germline (reference sequence). V gave up 0 bases and J gave up 3 bases, with 2 bases separating them. The CDR3 DNA reads TGCAGTGCTAGAGAGTACACCGGGGAGCTGTTTTTT. This translates into CSAREYTGELFF.

V usage is TRBV5-1 and J usage is TRBJ1-4, with D tentatively TRBD1 (6 bases). The germline gives CDR1 SGHRS, CDR2 YFSETQ. Between the trimmed V and J ends, which lost 4 bases and 4 bases, there was a span of 11 bases. This CDR3 spans 14 amino acids. The CDR3: CASSPRGFNEKLFF. CDR3 nucleotides: TGCGCCAGCAGCCCCAGGGGCTTTAATGAAAAACTGTTTTTT.

This clonotype was counted only a few times. The chain uses TRBV5-1 and TRBJ2-2; D not certain. The CDR3 totals 14 residues. The V end was cut by 5 bases, the J end by 1 base, with 9 bases between. CDR1 and CDR2 (germline): SGHRS, YFSETQ. CDR3 in DNA: TGCGCCAGCAGATTAACAGTGAACACCGGGGAGCTGTTTTTT. This gives the protein CASRLTVNTGELFF.

The chain carries TRBV29-1 and TRBJ1-1, with TRBD1 matching 9 bases. Looked up from germline, CDR1 is SQVTM and CDR2 is ANQGSEA. The CDR3 loop spans 13 amino acids. J gave up 3 bases and V 7 bases, and 6 bases lay outside the gene matches. CDR3 bases: TGCAGCGGCCGACAGGGGGATTACACTGAAGCTTTCTTT. This codes for CSGRQGDYTEAFF.

This clonotype was observed a few times. The chain uses TRBV5-1 and TRBJ1-2; D is undetermined. Germline V gene lookup returns CDR1 SGHRS and CDR2 YFSETQ. This CDR3 has 16 residues. V was cut by 0 bases and J by 6 bases, with 18 bases left in between. CDR3 DNA: TGCGCCAGCAGCTTGGGAAGTCCCCTACAACTCCATGGCTACACCTTC. Protein: CASSLGSPLQLHGYTF.

This clonotype was observed a few times. The gene calls are TRBV10-3 and TRBJ2-1; D gene ambiguous. Germline lookup yields CDR1 ENHRY and CDR2 SYGVKD. The CDR3 extends over 14 amino acids. V was trimmed by 8 bases and J by 6 bases, leaving 17 bases between them. DNA for the CDR3: TGTGCCATCGGCGAAAGCGCCCCCCGCAATGAGCAGTTCTTC. This gives the protein CAIGESAPRNEQFF.

This clonotype was seen at least ten times. The chain joins TRBV12-3 or TRBV12-4 to TRBJ1-2; 10 bases are shared with TRBD1. The CDR3 consists of 13 residues. V was clipped by 4 bases and J by 8 bases; unmatched bases: 4. The CDR3 nucleotides read TGTGCCAGCAGTTGGGACAGGGGCGGCGGCTACACCTTC. Translated: CASSWDRGGGYTF.